This T cell receptor (beta chain) emerged from a study of blood T cell repertoires in COVID-19. On the study more broadly: From the United States, Italy and Spain came samples of acute and convalescent COVID-19.

In germline, CDR1 is MDHEN, CDR2 SYDVKM. The V end was cut by 1 base, the J end by 7 bases, with 10 bases between. The CDR3 is made up of 13 amino acids. Some clones are missing from TCRdb's copy, which holds only in-frame ones; the method was immunoSEQ multiplex PCR. The table shows hundreds of thousands of clones, with 75% to 95% occurring only once. This chain links TRBV28 with TRBJ1-1; maybe TRBD1 (5 bases). This TCR was recovered from a woman between 18 and 29 years old who had recovered from COVID-19. The sequenced sample consisted of PBMCs or T cells enriched from blood (not recorded which). The chain's CDR3 is CASSLSGVNEAFF. CDR3 sequence (DNA): TGTGCCAGCAGTTTATCGGGGGTTAATGAAGCTTTCTTT.